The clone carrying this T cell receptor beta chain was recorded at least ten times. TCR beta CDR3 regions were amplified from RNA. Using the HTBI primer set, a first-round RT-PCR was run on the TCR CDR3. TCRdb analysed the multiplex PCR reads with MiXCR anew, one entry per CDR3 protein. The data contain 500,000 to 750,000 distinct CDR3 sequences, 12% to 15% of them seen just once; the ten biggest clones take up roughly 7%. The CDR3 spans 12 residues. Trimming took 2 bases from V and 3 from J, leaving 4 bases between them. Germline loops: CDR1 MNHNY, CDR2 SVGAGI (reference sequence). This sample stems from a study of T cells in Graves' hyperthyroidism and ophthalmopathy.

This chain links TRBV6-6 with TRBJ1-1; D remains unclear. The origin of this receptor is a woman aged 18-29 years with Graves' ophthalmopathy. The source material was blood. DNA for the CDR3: TGTGCCAGCAGTTACCGGGACACTGAAGCTTTCTTT. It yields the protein CASSYRDTEAFF.